This entry lists 15 T cell receptor beta chains sequenced from one sample in a study of radiotherapy plus CTLA-4 blockade in lung cancer. The method was immunoSEQ multiplex PCR; TCRdb's version includes in-frame clones alone and lacks a portion of them. The data show 75,000 to 100,000 clones, 80% to 85% seen once. Sequencing was performed on peripheral blood, taken from a patient treated with radiotherapy plus ipilimumab. The receptors shown here come from a human donor with non-small cell lung cancer who had a partial response to radiotherapy plus ipilimumab.

This clone was detected only a few times. This chain connects TRBV7-2 to TRBJ1-1; perhaps TRBD1 as D (6 bases). The germline V gene encodes CDR1 SGHTA and CDR2 FQGNSA. V was trimmed by 5 bases and J by 0 bases, leaving 16 bases between them. This CDR3 has 16 residues. CDR3 region: CASSPHGGGLNTEAFF. The CDR3 nucleotides read TGTGCCAGCAGCCCTCATGGGGGGGGCTTGAACACTGAAGCTTTCTTT.

V and J are TRBV9 and TRBJ2-7; 10 nucleotides align to TRBD1. The V gene end was trimmed by 3 bases and the J gene end by 3 bases; junction bases not matched to a gene: 6. The germline V gene encodes CDR1 SGDLS and CDR2 YYNGEE. The CDR3 is 15 residues long. CDR3 amino acids: CASSAGGDRGYEQYF. The CDR3 nucleotides are TGTGCCAGCAGCGCGGGGGGGGACAGGGGCTACGAGCAGTACTTC.

The rearrangement joins TRBV7-3 to TRBJ2-7, with 7 bases aligning to TRBD2. Germline CDR1 SGHTA, CDR2 FQGTGA. The CDR3 has 15 residues. J gave up 2 bases and V 2 bases, and 6 bases lay outside the gene matches. CDR3 protein: CASSLRPGTTYEQYF. The CDR3 DNA is TGTGCCAGCAGCTTACGGCCAGGGACTACCTACGAGCAGTACTTC.

This chain connects TRBV7-3 to TRBJ2-1; a weak D match, TRBD1 (5 bases). The germline V gene has CDR1 SGHTA and CDR2 FQGTGA. The V end was cut by 0 bases, the J end by 6 bases, with 21 bases between. The CDR3 covers 18 residues. The CDR3: CASSLTGRTKGSTNEQFF. The CDR3 nucleotides are TGTGCCAGCAGCTTAACAGGTCGGACAAAGGGGTCCACCAATGAGCAGTTCTTC.

This chain joins TRBV14 and TRBJ2-2; 11 bases agree with TRBD1. Germline CDR1 SGHDN, CDR2 FVKESK. The V gene end was trimmed by 6 bases and the J gene end by 7 bases; junction bases not matched to a gene: 7. This CDR3 has 15 amino acids. CDR3 nucleotides: TGTGCCAGCAGTCCAGGACAGGGGGCGCACGGGGAGCTGTTTTTT. Translating gives CASSPGQGAHGELFF.

The rearrangement uses TRBV9 and TRBJ2-1, with 7 positions matching TRBD2. The J segment lost 7 bases and the V segment lost 0 bases, leaving 4 bases of the junction unmatched. The CDR3 extends over 14 amino acids. Germline-derived CDR1 and CDR2 are SGDLS and YYNGEE. This CDR3 is CASSVDVGRNEQFF. CDR3 nucleotides: TGTGCCAGCAGCGTAGATGTCGGGAGGAATGAGCAGTTCTTC.

V is TRBV5-4 and J is TRBJ1-3; TRBD1 matches 8 bases. The length of the CDR3 is 15 residues. Germline V gene lookup returns CDR1 SGHNT and CDR2 YYREEE (reference sequence). The junction had 8 bases not matched to a gene; V was cut back by 0 bases and J by 9 bases. The DNA for the CDR3 is TGTGCCAGCAGCTTGGAGGGCAGGGGGCTTAGCACCATATATTTT. Translated, it gives CASSLEGRGLSTIYF.

The V call is TRBV21-1, the J call TRBJ2-7; the tabulated D call, TRBD1, remains unverified against the DNA. TRBV21-1 corresponds to a pseudogene. This CDR3 is 16 amino acids long. CDR3 nucleotide sequence: TGTGCCAGCAGCAAACCCCCGGACAGGGCTGGCTACGAGCAGTACTTC. Translation gives CASSKPPDRAGYEQYF.

The genes are TRBV9 and TRBJ1-1, with D hard to call. The V end lost 3 bases, the J end lost 2 bases, and 8 bases lay between the germline ends. This CDR3 spans 13 amino acids. The germline gives CDR1 SGDLS, CDR2 YYNGEE. The CDR3 reads CASSGRSNTEAFF. Written as DNA, the CDR3 is TGTGCCAGCAGCGGCCGCAGTAACACTGAAGCTTTCTTT.

This clone is a singleton in its sample. This chain joins TRBV5-1 and TRBJ1-2; D gene ambiguous. The length of the CDR3 is 13 residues. Germline values: CDR1 SGHRS, CDR2 YFSETQ. V dropped 7 bases and J dropped 10 bases, with 20 bases sitting between them. For the CDR3, the DNA is TGCGCCAGCCGCATATCGGCGGAGGGAGACTACACCTTC. Encoded protein: CASRISAEGDYTF.

CDR3 sequence: CASSQGGQGGQPQHF. CDR3 bases: TGCGCCAGCAGCCAAGGCGGACAGGGGGGTCAGCCCCAGCATTTT. The chain uses TRBV4-1 and TRBJ1-5, with 10 nucleotides matching TRBD1. The CDR3 loop spans 15 amino acids. V was pared by 1 base and J by 6 bases, with 3 bases of the junction left unmatched. Looked up from germline, CDR1 is MGHRA and CDR2 is YSYEKL.

The chain carries TRBV5-1 and TRBJ1-4, with TRBD1 matching over 9 bases. V lost 5 bases to trimming and J lost 8 bases; unmatched junction nucleotides: 10. CDR3 length: 15 residues. Germline CDR1 reads SGHRS; CDR2 reads YFSETQ. The CDR3 here is CASRIGGTGTEKLFF. The CDR3 region has the DNA TGCGCCAGCAGAATTGGCGGGACAGGGACGGAAAAACTGTTTTTT.

This clone has a single count. The CDR3 is CASSPLAGNDAGELFF. The CDR3 DNA sequence: TGCGCCAGCAGCCCATTGGCGGGCAATGACGCCGGGGAGCTGTTTTTT. The chain uses TRBV4-1 and TRBJ2-2; D may be TRBD2 (5 bases). V was clipped by 4 bases and J by 6 bases, with 18 bases between them. The V gene's germline CDR1 is MGHRA and CDR2 YSYEKL. This CDR3 is built from 16 residues.

V and J are TRBV5-1 and TRBJ2-1; tentatively, D is TRBD2 (6 bases). Per germline, CDR1 SGHRS and CDR2 YFSETQ. The V and J ends lost 3 bases and 5 bases respectively, with 12 bases between them. The CDR3 is 14 residues long. CDR3 coding DNA: TGCGCCAGCAGCTCCCTCCCTAGCGACAATGAGCAGTTCTTC. This translates into CASSSLPSDNEQFF.

This chain uses TRBV18 with TRBJ2-7, with TRBD1 matching over 8 bases. Looked up from germline, CDR1 is KGHSH and CDR2 is LQKENI. The CDR3 totals 15 residues. V trimming: 4 bases; J trimming: 3 bases; junction bases outside the gene matches: 8. CDR3 region: CASSQGQGTIYEQYF. CDR3 DNA: TGTGCCAGCTCACAAGGACAGGGAACTATCTACGAGCAGTACTTC.